This TCR beta chain is drawn from a study of molecular identifiers for immune sequencing clone quantification. Findings of the study overall: Spiked Jurkat TCR RNA from one cell was reportedly detectable among roughly 910,000 naive cells. With a barcode shared among identical TCR molecules, highly expanded clone sizes could be underestimated.

This clonotype was recorded many times. Its antigen is not identified. TCRdb re-derived calls from the PCR reads in MiXCR, one entry per CDR3 protein. The sample records some 650,000 distinct CDR3 sequences, 15% to 20% being singletons. Sorted naive CD8 T cells, 20,000 to 1,000,000, were sequenced from 10%, 30% or 50% RNA. The junction had 10 bases not matched to a gene; V was cut back by 3 bases and J by 3 bases. Germline V gives CDR1 SGHDT, CDR2 YYEEEE. The CDR3 is 16 residues long. The receptor's source is a human donor in good health. Some libraries in this study had Jurkat cell RNA spiked in. Source material: naive CD8+ T cells from blood, with Jurkat cell RNA spiked in. The subset denotes: FACS-sorted CD8+CD4-CCR7+CD45RA+ naive T cells. V usage is TRBV5-6 and J usage is TRBJ2-5; 8 bases are a match to TRBD1. The CDR3 is CASSSRTGTGEETQYF. CDR3 DNA sequence: TGTGCCAGCAGCTCCCGGACCGGGACAGGAGAAGAGACCCAGTACTTC. Supplemented by reference TRBV5-6 and TRBJ2-5, the full variable domain reads DAGVTQSPTHLIKTRGQQVTLRCSPKSGHDTVSWYQQALGQGPQFIFQYYEEEERQRGNFPDRFSGHQFPNYSSELNVNALLLGDSALYLCASSSRTGTGEETQYFGPGTRLLVL.